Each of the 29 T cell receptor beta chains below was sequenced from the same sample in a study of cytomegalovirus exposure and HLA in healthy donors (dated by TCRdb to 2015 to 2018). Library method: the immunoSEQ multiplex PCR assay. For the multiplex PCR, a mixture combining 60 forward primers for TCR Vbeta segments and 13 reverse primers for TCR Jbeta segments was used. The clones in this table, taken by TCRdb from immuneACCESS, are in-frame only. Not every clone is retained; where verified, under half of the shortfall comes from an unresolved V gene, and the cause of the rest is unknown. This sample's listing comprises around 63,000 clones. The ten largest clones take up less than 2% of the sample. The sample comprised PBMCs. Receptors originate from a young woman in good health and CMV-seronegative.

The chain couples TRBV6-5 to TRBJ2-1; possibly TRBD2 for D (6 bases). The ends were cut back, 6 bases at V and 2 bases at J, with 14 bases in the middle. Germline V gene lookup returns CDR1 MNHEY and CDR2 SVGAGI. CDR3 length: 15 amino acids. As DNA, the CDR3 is TGTGCCAGCAGGGCGGATGGAGGGGCCTACAATGAGCAGTTCTTC. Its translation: CASRADGGAYNEQFF.

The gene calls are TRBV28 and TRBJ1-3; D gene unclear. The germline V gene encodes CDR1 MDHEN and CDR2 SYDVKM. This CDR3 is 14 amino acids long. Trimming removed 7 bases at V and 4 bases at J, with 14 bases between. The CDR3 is CASTLPIAGNTIYF. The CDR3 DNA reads TGTGCCAGCACCCTACCCATTGCGGGAAACACCATATATTTT.

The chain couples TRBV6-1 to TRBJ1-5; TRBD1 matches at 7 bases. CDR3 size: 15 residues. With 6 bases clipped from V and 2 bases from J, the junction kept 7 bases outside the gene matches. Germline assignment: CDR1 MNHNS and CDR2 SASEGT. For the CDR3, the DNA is TGTGCCAGCAGCTTCACAGGGGTTGGCAATCAGCCCCAGCATTTT. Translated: CASSFTGVGNQPQHF.

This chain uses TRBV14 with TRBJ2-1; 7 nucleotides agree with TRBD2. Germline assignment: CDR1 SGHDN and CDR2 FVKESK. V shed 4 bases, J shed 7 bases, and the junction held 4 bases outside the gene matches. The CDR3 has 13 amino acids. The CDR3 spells CASSLAAGNEQFF. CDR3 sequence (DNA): TGTGCCAGCAGCCTAGCAGCGGGGAATGAGCAGTTCTTC. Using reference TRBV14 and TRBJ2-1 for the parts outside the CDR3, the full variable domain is EAGVTQFPSHSVIEKGQTVTLRCDPISGHDNLYWYRRVMGKEIKFLLHFVKESKQDESGMPNNRFLAERTGGTYSTLKVQPAELEDSGVYFCASSLAAGNEQFFGPGTRLTVL.

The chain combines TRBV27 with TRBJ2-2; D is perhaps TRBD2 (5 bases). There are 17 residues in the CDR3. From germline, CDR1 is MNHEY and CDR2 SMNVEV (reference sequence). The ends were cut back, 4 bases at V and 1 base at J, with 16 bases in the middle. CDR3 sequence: CASSYLLTGLNTGELFF. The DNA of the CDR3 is TGTGCCAGCAGTTACCTCCTAACGGGGTTGAACACCGGGGAGCTGTTTTTT.

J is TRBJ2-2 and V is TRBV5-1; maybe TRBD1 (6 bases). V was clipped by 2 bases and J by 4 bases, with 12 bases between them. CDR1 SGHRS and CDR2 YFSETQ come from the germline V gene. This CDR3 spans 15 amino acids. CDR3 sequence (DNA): TGCGCCAGCAGCTTTGGGGGCTCGAGCACCGGGGAGCTGTTTTTT. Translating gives CASSFGGSSTGELFF.

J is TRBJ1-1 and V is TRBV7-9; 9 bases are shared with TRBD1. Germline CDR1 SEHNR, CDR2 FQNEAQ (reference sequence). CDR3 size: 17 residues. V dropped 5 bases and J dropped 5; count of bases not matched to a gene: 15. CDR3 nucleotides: TGTGCCAGCAGCCGCTACGCGACAGGGGGAGGGAGGACTGAAGCTTTCTTT. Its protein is CASSRYATGGGRTEAFF.

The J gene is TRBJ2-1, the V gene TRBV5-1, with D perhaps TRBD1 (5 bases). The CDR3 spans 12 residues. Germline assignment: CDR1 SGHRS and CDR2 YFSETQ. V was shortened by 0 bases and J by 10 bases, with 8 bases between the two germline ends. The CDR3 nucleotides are TGCGCCAGCAGCTTGGTGGGGCCGGAGCAGTTCTTC. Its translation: CASSLVGPEQFF.

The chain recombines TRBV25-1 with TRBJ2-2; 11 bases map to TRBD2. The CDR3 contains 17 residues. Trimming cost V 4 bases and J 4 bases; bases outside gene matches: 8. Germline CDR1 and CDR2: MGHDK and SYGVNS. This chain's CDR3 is CASSAVLAGDLTGELFF. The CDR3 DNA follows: TGTGCCAGCAGTGCGGTACTAGCGGGGGACCTCACCGGGGAGCTGTTTTTT.

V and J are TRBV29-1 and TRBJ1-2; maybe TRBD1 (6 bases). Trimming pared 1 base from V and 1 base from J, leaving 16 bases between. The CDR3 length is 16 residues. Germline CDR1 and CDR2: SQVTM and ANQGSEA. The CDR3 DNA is TGCAGCGTTGAAGGGGTGCCCAGGGGCTTTAACTATGGCTACACCTTC. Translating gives CSVEGVPRGFNYGYTF.

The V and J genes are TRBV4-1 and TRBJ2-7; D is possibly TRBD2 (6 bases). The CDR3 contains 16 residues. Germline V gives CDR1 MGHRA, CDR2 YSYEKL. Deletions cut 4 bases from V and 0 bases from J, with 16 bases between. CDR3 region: CASSPRAGPTSYEQYF. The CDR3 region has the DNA TGCGCCAGCAGCCCCCGGGCGGGACCAACCTCCTACGAGCAGTACTTC.

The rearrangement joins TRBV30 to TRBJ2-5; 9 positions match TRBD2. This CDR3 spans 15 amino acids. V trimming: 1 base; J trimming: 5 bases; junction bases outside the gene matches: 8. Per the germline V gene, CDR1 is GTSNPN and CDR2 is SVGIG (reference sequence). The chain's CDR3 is CAWSGAGGRVETQYF. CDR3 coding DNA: TGTGCCTGGAGTGGCGCGGGAGGGCGGGTGGAGACCCAGTACTTC. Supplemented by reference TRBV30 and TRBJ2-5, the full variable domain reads SQTIHQWPATLVQPVGSPLSLECTVEGTSNPNLYWYRQAAGRGLQLLFYSVGIGQISSEVPQNLSASRPQDRQFILSSKKLLLSDSGFYLCAWSGAGGRVETQYFGPGTRLLVL.

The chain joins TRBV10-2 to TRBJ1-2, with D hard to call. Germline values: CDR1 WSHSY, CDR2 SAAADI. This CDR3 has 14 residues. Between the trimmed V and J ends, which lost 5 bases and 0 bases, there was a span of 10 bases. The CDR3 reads CASSKEPANYGYTF. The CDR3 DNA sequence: TGCGCCAGCAGTAAGGAGCCCGCTAACTATGGCTACACCTTC.

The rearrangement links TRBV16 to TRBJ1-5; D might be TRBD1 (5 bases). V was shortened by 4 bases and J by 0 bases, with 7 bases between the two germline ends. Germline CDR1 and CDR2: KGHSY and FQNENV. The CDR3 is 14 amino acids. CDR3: CASSRDSSNQPQHF. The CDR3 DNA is TGTGCCAGCAGCCGGGACTCTAGCAATCAGCCCCAGCATTTT.

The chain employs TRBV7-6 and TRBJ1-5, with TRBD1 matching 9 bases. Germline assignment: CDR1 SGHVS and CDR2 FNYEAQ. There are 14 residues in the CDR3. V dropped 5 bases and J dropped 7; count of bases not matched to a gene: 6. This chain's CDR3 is CASSPGQGPQPQHF. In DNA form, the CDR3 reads TGTGCCAGCAGCCCGGGACAGGGCCCCCAGCCCCAGCATTTT.

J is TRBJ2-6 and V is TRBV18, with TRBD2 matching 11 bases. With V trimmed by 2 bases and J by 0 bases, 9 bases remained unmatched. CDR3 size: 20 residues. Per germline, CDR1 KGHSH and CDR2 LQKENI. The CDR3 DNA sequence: TGTGCCAGCTCACCAGTTCGCCTTACTAGCGGGAGCTCTGGGGCCAACGTCCTGACTTTC. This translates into CASSPVRLTSGSSGANVLTF.

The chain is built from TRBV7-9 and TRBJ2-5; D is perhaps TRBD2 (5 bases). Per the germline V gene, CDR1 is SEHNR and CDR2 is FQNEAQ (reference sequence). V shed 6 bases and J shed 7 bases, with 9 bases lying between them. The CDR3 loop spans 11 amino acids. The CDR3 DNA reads TGTGCCAGCAGTTACGGAGGGACCCAGTACTTC. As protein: CASSYGGTQYF.

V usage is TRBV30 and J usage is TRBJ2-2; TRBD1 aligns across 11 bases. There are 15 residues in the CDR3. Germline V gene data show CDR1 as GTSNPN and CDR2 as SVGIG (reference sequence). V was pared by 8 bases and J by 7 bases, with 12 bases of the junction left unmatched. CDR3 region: CAVRTGGRSSGELFF. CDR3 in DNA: TGTGCCGTCAGGACAGGGGGCCGAAGCAGCGGGGAGCTGTTTTTT.

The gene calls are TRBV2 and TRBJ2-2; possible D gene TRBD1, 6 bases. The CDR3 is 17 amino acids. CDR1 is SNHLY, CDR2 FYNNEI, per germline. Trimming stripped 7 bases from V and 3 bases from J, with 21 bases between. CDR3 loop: CASMGQRDILDTGELFF. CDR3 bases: TGTGCCAGCATGGGTCAACGGGACATATTGGACACCGGGGAGCTGTTTTTT.

The CDR3 coding sequence is TGCAGTGCTAGAGGACAGATTGAAGCTTTCTTT. The encoded protein is CSARGQIEAFF. The chain joins TRBV20-1 to TRBJ1-1, with a tentative D call TRBD1 (5 bases). Germline V gene sequence: CDR1 DFQATT, CDR2 SNEGSKA (reference sequence). Trimming took 1 base from V and 7 from J, leaving 7 bases between them. CDR3 length: 11 amino acids.

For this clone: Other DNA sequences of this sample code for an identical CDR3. Written as DNA, the CDR3 is TGTGCCAGCAGTTCAGGTTACAATGAGCAGTTCTTC. It translates to CASSSGYNEQFF. The chain employs TRBV6-6 and TRBJ2-1; the D is unclear. Trimming pared 4 bases from V and 4 bases from J, leaving 5 bases between. CDR1 and CDR2 (germline): MNHNY, SVGAGI (reference sequence). The CDR3 spans 12 residues.

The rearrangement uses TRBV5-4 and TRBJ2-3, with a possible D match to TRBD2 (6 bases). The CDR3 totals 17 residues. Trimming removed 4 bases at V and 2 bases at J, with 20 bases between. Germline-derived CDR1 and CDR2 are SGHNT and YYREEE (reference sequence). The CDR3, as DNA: TGTGCCAGCAGCCCGCCGGATTCCCTGGACTACACAGATACGCAGTATTTT. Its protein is CASSPPDSLDYTDTQYF.

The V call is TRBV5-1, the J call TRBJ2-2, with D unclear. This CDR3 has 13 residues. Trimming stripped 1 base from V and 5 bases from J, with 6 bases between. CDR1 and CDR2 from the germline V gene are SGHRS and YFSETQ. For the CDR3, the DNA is TGCGCCAGCAGCTTGACAGAGACCGGGGAGCTGTTTTTT. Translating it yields CASSLTETGELFF.

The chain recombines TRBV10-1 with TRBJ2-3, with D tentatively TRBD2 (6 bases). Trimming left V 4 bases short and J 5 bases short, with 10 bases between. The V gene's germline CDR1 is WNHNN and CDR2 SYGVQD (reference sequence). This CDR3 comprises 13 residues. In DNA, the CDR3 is TGCGCCAGCAGTGCGGGAGCGGTAGATACGCAGTATTTT. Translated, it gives CASSAGAVDTQYF.

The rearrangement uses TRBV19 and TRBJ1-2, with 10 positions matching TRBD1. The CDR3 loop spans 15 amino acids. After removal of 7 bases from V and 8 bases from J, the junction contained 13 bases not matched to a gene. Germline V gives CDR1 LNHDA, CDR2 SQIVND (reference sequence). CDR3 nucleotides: TGTGCCAGTACCCTAACCGGGACAGGGGCAAAGGGCTACACCTTC. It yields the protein CASTLTGTGAKGYTF.

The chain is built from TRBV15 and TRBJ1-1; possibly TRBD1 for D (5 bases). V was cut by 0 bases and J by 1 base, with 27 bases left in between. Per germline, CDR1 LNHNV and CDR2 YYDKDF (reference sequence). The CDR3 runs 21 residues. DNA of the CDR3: TGTGCCACCAGCAGAGATCGCACAGGAAGCGAAGTCTGGAAACGGAACACTGAAGCTTTCTTT. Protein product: CATSRDRTGSEVWKRNTEAFF. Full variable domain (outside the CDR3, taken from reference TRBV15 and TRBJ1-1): DAMVIQNPRYQVTQFGKPVTLSCSQTLNHNVMYWYQQKSSQAPKLLFHYYDKDFNNEADTPDNFQSRRPNTSFCFLDIRSPGLGDTAMYLCATSRDRTGSEVWKRNTEAFFGQGTRLTVV.

CDR3 protein: CASSVPTVGVETQYF. CDR3 nucleotide sequence: TGTGCCAGCTCAGTTCCCACAGTAGGTGTGGAGACCCAGTACTTC. The V call is TRBV18, the J call TRBJ2-5; D is undetermined. Trimming pared 5 bases from V and 5 bases from J, leaving 18 bases between. Germline CDR1 reads KGHSH; CDR2 reads LQKENI. The CDR3 is made up of 15 amino acids.

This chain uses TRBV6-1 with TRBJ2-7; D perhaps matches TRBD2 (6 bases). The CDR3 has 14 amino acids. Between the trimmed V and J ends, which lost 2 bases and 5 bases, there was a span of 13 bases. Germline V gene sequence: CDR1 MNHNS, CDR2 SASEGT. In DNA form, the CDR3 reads TGTGCCAGCAGTGAATGGAGGGGAAACAACGAGCAGTACTTC. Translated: CASSEWRGNNEQYF.

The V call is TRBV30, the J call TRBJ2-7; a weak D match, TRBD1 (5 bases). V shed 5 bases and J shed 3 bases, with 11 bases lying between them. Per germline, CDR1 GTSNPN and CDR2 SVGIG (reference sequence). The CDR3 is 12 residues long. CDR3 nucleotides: TGTGCCTGGGGGGCGGAAAACTACGAGCAGTACTTC. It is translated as CAWGAENYEQYF.